The clone carrying this T cell receptor beta chain was recorded many times. What it binds is unknown. This sample was included in a study of T-cell memory formation after mild COVID-19. Study in general: Largely, TCR clusters stayed within a single donor.

Broader study findings: Cross-reactive memory seemingly joined, as some responding clones were found in pre-infection memory.

TCRdb recomputed calls from the 5' RACE reads with MiXCR, one row per CDR3 protein. This sample has almost 550,000 distinct CDR3 sequences, with over 20% found just once. This TCR came from an adult woman who had mild COVID-19 (a few samples of this study predate the infection). Cell type and time point are not known. Sequencing was done on a sample of PBMCs or a T cell subset sorted from them (not recorded which).

CDR3 residues: CASRSDSGGYEQFF. CDR3 DNA: TGCGCCAGCAGATCAGATAGCGGGGGGTATGAGCAGTTCTTC. This chain links TRBV5-1 with TRBJ2-1; 10 bases are a match to TRBD2. The CDR3 extends over 14 amino acids. Germline V gene lookup returns CDR1 SGHRS and CDR2 YFSETQ. V dropped 5 bases and J dropped 8; count of bases not matched to a gene: 7.